The sequence of this TCR beta chain was determined in a study of blood T cell repertoires in COVID-19. Whole-study context: Donors in the United States, Italy and Spain gave samples during acute or convalescent COVID-19. T cells, B-cell-depleted T cells, or PBMCs provided the cDNA or gDNA that served as material.

The data were produced by immunoSEQ multiplex PCR, yet TCRdb's version contains in-frame clones alone and is incomplete. There are 150,000 to 170,000 clones in the sample; approximately 86% occur only once, and 0.63% lies in the top ten. During active infection, Seattle patients enrolled and were then monitored through disease. This clonotype was sampled from a man between 60 and 75 years old with COVID-19, enrolled during active disease. The specimen was peripheral blood.

The CDR3 is CASSTTLRGPGANVLTF. In DNA form, the CDR3 reads TGTGCCAGCTCCACCACCCTCAGGGGGCCTGGGGCCAACGTCCTGACTTTC. The chain recombines TRBV18 with TRBJ2-6; TRBD1 aligns across 8 bases. This CDR3 has 17 amino acids. V shed 6 bases and J 2 bases; nucleotides not matched to a gene: 9. Per germline, CDR1 KGHSH and CDR2 LQKENI.